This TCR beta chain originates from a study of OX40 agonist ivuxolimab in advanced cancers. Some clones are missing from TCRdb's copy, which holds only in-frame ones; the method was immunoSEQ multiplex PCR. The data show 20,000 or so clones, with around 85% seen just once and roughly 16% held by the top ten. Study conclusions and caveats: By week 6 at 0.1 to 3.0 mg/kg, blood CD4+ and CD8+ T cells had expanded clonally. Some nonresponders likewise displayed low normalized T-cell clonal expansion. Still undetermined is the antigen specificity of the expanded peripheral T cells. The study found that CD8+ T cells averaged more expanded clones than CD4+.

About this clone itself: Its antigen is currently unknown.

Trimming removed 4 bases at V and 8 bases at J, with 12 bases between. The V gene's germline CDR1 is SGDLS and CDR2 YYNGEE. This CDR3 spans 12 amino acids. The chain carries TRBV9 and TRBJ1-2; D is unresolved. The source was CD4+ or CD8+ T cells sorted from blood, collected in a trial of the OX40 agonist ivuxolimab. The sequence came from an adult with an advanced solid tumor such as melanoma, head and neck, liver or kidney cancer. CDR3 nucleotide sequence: TGTGCCAGCAGCCCGAGGTTTGGAGGCTACACCTTC. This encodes CASSPRFGGYTF.